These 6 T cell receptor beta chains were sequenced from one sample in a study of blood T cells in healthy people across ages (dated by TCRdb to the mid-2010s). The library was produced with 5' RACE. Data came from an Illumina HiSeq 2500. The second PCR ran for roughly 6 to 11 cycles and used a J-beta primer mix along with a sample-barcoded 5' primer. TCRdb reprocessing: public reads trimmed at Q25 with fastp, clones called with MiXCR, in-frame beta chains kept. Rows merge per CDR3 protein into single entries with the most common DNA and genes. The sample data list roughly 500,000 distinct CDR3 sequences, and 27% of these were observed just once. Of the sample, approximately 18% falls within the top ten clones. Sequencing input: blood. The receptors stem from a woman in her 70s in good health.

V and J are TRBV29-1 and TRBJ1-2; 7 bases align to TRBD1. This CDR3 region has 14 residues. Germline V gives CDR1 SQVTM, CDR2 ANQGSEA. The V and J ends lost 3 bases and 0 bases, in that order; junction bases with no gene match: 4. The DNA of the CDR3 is TGCAGCGTTGAGGGGACAGCCTCTAACTATGGCTACACCTTC. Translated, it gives CSVEGTASNYGYTF.

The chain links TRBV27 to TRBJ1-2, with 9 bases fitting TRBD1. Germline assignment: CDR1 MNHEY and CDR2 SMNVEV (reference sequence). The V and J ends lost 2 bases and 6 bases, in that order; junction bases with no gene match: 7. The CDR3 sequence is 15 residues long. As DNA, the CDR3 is TGTGCCAGCAGTTTAAGGGGGACAGGGTCAAATGGCTACACCTTC. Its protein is CASSLRGTGSNGYTF.

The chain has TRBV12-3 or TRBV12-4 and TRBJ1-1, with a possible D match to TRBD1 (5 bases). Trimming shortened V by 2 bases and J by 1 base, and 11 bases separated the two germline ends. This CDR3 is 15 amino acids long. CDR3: CASSLMPGTNTEAFF. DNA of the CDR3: TGTGCCAGCAGTTTAATGCCGGGGACGAACACTGAAGCTTTCTTT.

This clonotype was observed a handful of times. The CDR3 coding sequence is TGCGCCAGCCGACCACAGGGGGCTGATAATGAGCAGTTCTTC. Residues: CASRPQGADNEQFF. This sequence joins TRBV5-1 and TRBJ2-1; 9 nucleotides line up with TRBD1. Losses at the gene ends were 7 bases for V and 7 bases for J; bases not matched to a gene: 9. The CDR3 covers 14 residues. CDR1 is SGHRS and CDR2 is YFSETQ in the germline V gene.

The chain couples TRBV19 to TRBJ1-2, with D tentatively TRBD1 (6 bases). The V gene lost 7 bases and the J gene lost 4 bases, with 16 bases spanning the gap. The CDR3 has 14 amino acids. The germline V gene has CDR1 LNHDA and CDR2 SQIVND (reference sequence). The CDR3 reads CASNYRVDRYGYTF. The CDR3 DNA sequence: TGTGCCAGTAACTACAGGGTCGATCGCTATGGCTACACCTTC.

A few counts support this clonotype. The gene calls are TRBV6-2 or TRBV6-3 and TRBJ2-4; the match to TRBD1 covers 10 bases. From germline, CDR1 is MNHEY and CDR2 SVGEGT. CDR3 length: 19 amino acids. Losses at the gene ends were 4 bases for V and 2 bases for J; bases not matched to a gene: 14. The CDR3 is CASSSTHPRDRGTKNIQYF. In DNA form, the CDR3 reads TGTGCCAGCAGTTCGACTCATCCCCGGGACAGGGGAACCAAAAACATTCAGTACTTC.